These 7 T cell receptor beta chains came from one sample sequenced in a study of blood T cell repertoires in COVID-19. Assay: immunoSEQ multiplex PCR; the TCRdb copy retains only in-frame clones and omits some. The profile shows a few hundred thousand clones, roughly 89% of them singletons. What was sequenced was PBMCs or T cells enriched from blood (not recorded which). The receptors here all came from a woman between 50 and 59 years old who had recovered from COVID-19.

This chain uses TRBV7-2 with TRBJ1-5, with D possibly being TRBD1 (5 bases). CDR1 and CDR2 from the germline V gene are SGHTA and FQGNSA. CDR3 length equals 18 residues. The V end was cut by 3 bases, the J end by 5 bases, with 23 bases between. The CDR3, as DNA: TGTGCCAGCAGCTTCCACCCTCTAACGGGGGGTGTGGATCAGCCCCAGCATTTT. Its protein product is CASSFHPLTGGVDQPQHF. The full variable domain, its missing parts supplied by reference TRBV7-2 and TRBJ1-5, is GAGVSQSPSNKVTEKGKDVELRCDPISGHTALYWYRQSLGQGLEFLIYFQGNSAPDKSGLPSDRFSAERTGGSVSTLTIQRTQQEDSAVYLCASSFHPLTGGVDQPQHFGDGTRLSIL.

The J gene is TRBJ2-3, the V gene TRBV18; possibly TRBD1 or TRBD2 for D (7 bases each). Per germline, CDR1 KGHSH and CDR2 LQKENI. V shed 10 bases and J shed 0 bases, with 20 bases lying between them. The CDR3 is 16 residues long. The CDR3 spells CATLPGGDISTDTQYF. The CDR3 region has the DNA TGTGCCACCTTACCAGGGGGGGACATAAGCACAGATACGCAGTATTTT.

The chain carries TRBV19 and TRBJ2-5, with TRBD1 matching 11 bases. The CDR3 length is 14 residues. Germline V gives CDR1 LNHDA, CDR2 SQIVND (reference sequence). V shed 5 bases, J shed 6 bases, and the junction held 5 bases outside the gene matches. CDR3: CASSRDRGEKTQYF. The DNA of the CDR3 is TGTGCCAGTAGTCGGGACAGGGGGGAGAAGACCCAGTACTTC.

This chain connects TRBV2 to TRBJ2-2, with 9 nucleotides matching TRBD2. There are 17 residues in the CDR3. The J segment lost 3 bases and the V segment lost 4 bases, leaving 9 bases of the junction unmatched. Germline V lookup: CDR1 SNHLY, CDR2 FYNNEI. CDR3 DNA sequence: TGTGCCAGCAGTGTCGAGCGGGGGGCCCCCGACACCGGGGAGCTGTTTTTT. Amino acids: CASSVERGAPDTGELFF.

The chain couples TRBV27 to TRBJ1-1; D possibly corresponds to TRBD1 (6 bases). Germline-derived CDR1 and CDR2 are MNHEY and SMNVEV (reference sequence). V dropped 7 bases and J dropped 5 bases, with 17 bases sitting between them. The CDR3 runs 14 residues. CDR3 coding DNA: TGTGCCAGCACTTCAGGGGCGTTGGGTACTGAAGCTTTCTTT. Its translation is CASTSGALGTEAFF.

The V call is TRBV7-9, the J call TRBJ2-6; D ambiguous. The CDR3 is made up of 14 amino acids. With 3 bases removed from V and 0 bases from J, the gap between germline ends came to 3 bases. The V gene's germline CDR1 is SEHNR and CDR2 FQNEAQ (reference sequence). The CDR3 here is CASSLSSGANVLTF. CDR3 in DNA: TGTGCCAGCAGCTTGAGCTCTGGGGCCAACGTCCTGACTTTC. The entire variable domain, with the rest obtained from reference TRBV7-9 and TRBJ2-6, is as follows: DTGVSQNPRHKITKRGQNVTFRCDPISEHNRLYWYRQTLGQGPEFLTYFQNEAQLEKSRLLSDRFSAERPKGSFSTLEIQRTEQGDSAMYLCASSLSSGANVLTFGAGSRLTVL.

The J gene is TRBJ1-2, the V gene TRBV28; 8 bases align to TRBD1. V was pared by 6 bases and J by 7 bases, with 16 bases of the junction left unmatched. Germline V gene lookup returns CDR1 MDHEN and CDR2 SYDVKM. This CDR3 is 16 amino acids long. The CDR3 coding sequence is TGTGCCAGCAGCCCAGGTTGGGACAGGCCTTTGTTTGGCTACACCTTC. This codes for CASSPGWDRPLFGYTF.